Below are 30 T cell receptor beta chains sequenced from a single sample in a study of OX40 agonist ivuxolimab in advanced cancers. TCRdb's table, derived via immunoSEQ multiplex PCR, lists solely in-frame clones and lacks some. The sample yields 20,000 to 25,000 clones, 65% to 90% seen once. The material sequenced was CD4+ or CD8+ T cells sorted from blood, taken in a trial of the OX40 agonist ivuxolimab. All receptors come from an adult with an advanced solid tumor such as melanoma, head and neck, liver or kidney cancer.

J is TRBJ2-1 and V is TRBV9; 9 positions match TRBD2. The length of the CDR3 is 14 residues. V was clipped by 7 bases and J by 7 bases; unmatched bases: 9. Germline V gene data show CDR1 as SGDLS and CDR2 as YYNGEE. CDR3 residues: CASRREGKNNEQFF. The CDR3, as DNA: TGTGCCAGCCGGCGGGAGGGCAAAAATAATGAGCAGTTCTTC.

The rearrangement uses TRBV14 and TRBJ1-1; TRBD1 might be the D (5 bases). V was trimmed by 3 bases and J by 7 bases, leaving 6 bases between them. Per the germline V gene, CDR1 is SGHDN and CDR2 is FVKESK. The CDR3 is 11 residues long. CDR3 protein: CASSQGDEAFF. CDR3 in DNA: TGTGCCAGCAGCCAGGGGGATGAAGCTTTCTTT.

The V call is TRBV7-9, the J call TRBJ1-2, with D hard to call. The V end lost 8 bases, the J end lost 8 bases, and 21 bases lay between the germline ends. Germline CDR1 reads SEHNR; CDR2 reads FQNEAQ (reference sequence). The CDR3 sequence is 14 residues long. The CDR3 is CASQRGGRLKGYTF. The CDR3 DNA reads TGTGCCAGCCAACGGGGAGGGAGATTAAAGGGCTACACCTTC.

This chain uses TRBV19 with TRBJ1-1; D may be TRBD1 (5 bases). The germline V gene encodes CDR1 LNHDA and CDR2 SQIVND (reference sequence). With 1 base removed from V and 0 bases from J, the gap between germline ends came to 15 bases. This CDR3 has 17 amino acids. CDR3 sequence (DNA): TGTGCCAGTAGTATAGCCCCAGGGACGGGGCTGAACACTGAAGCTTTCTTT. Encoded protein: CASSIAPGTGLNTEAFF.

Details on this clone: The same CDR3 is also encoded by other DNA sequences in this sample. The CDR3 is CASSPRGGEQYF. The CDR3 DNA reads TGTGCCAGCAGCCCCCGAGGTGGCGAGCAGTACTTC. The chain combines TRBV7-8 with TRBJ2-7; no reliable D call. The length of the CDR3 is 12 residues. CDR1 and CDR2 (germline): SGHVS, FQNEAQ. Trimming shortened V by 5 bases and J by 6 bases, and 11 bases separated the two germline ends.

This rearrangement joins TRBV4-1 to TRBJ1-2; D uncertain. The germline V gene encodes CDR1 MGHRA and CDR2 YSYEKL. Trimming left V 0 bases short and J 6 bases short, with 17 bases between. This CDR3 has 16 residues. The CDR3 region has the DNA TGCGCCAGCAGCCAAGATCCGACCAATAAAGGGAATGGCTACACCTTC. Protein: CASSQDPTNKGNGYTF.

This sequence joins TRBV30 and TRBJ1-1; D call uncertain. Trimming shortened V by 7 bases and J by 5 bases, and 11 bases separated the two germline ends. This CDR3 is 11 amino acids long. The germline V gene encodes CDR1 GTSNPN and CDR2 SVGIG (reference sequence). As DNA, the CDR3 is TGTGCCTTCGGCTCTCTGACTGAAGCTTTCTTT. This encodes CAFGSLTEAFF.

This rearrangement joins TRBV9 to TRBJ2-2; D gene unclear. V was shortened by 4 bases and J by 6 bases, with 7 bases between the two germline ends. The germline CDR1 and CDR2 sequences are SGDLS and YYNGEE. This CDR3 region has 12 residues. The CDR3 DNA sequence: TGTGCCAGCAGCCCCCGGGCCGGGGAGCTGTTTTTT. Translated: CASSPRAGELFF.

V is TRBV14 and J is TRBJ2-1, with TRBD2 matching over 10 bases. Per the germline V gene, CDR1 is SGHDN and CDR2 is FVKESK. With 0 bases clipped from V and 3 bases from J, the junction kept 8 bases outside the gene matches. This CDR3 is 18 amino acids long. This CDR3 is CASSQDFSTSGYYNEQFF. The CDR3 DNA sequence: TGTGCCAGCAGCCAAGACTTCTCGACTAGCGGGTACTACAATGAGCAGTTCTTC.

This chain links TRBV5-8 with TRBJ2-5, with a weak D call TRBD2 (5 bases). The CDR3 spans 14 residues. Germline V lookup: CDR1 SGHTS, CDR2 YDEGEE. Trimming cost V 0 bases and J 4 bases, with 10 bases left between them. CDR3 sequence reads: CASSLAGVGETQYF. The CDR3 nucleotides are TGTGCCAGCAGCTTGGCCGGGGTAGGAGAGACCCAGTACTTC. Complete variable domain (other parts from reference TRBV5-8 and TRBJ2-5): EAGVTQSPTHLIKTRGQQATLRCSPISGHTSVYWYQQALGLGLQFLLWYDEGEERNRGNFPPRFSGRQFPNYSSELNVNALELEDSALYLCASSLAGVGETQYFGPGTRLLVL.

The chain combines TRBV5-1 with TRBJ1-4, with 9 nucleotides matching TRBD1. J gave up 7 bases and V 4 bases, and 8 bases lay outside the gene matches. Per the germline V gene, CDR1 is SGHRS and CDR2 is YFSETQ. The CDR3 runs to 15 residues. The CDR3 protein is CASSLYRGRGEKLFF. CDR3 nucleotide sequence: TGCGCCAGCAGCCTCTACAGGGGGCGCGGTGAAAAACTGTTTTTT. Complete variable domain (other parts from reference TRBV5-1 and TRBJ1-4): KAGVTQTPRYLIKTRGQQVTLSCSPISGHRSVSWYQQTPGQGLQFLFEYFSETQRNKGNFPGRFSGRQFSNSRSEMNVSTLELGDSALYLCASSLYRGRGEKLFFGSGTQLSVL.

The CDR3 protein is CASSLFTGELFF. In DNA, the CDR3 is TGTGCCAGCAGTTTATTCACCGGGGAGCTGTTTTTT. The V and J genes are TRBV28 and TRBJ2-2; no clear D gene. Per germline, CDR1 MDHEN and CDR2 SYDVKM. The CDR3 is 12 amino acids. V gave up 1 base and J gave up 4 bases, with 1 base separating them.

The chain combines TRBV10-2 with TRBJ1-6, with no clear D. The CDR3 is 15 amino acids. Per the germline V gene, CDR1 is WSHSY and CDR2 is SAAADI. Trimming removed 3 bases from V and 4 bases from J, with 10 bases in between. CDR3 sequence (DNA): TGCGCCAGCAGTGATCAGGAGTTATATAATTCACCCCTCCACTTT. Translating gives CASSDQELYNSPLHF.

The chain is built from TRBV5-5 and TRBJ1-1, with 8 bases matching TRBD1. V lost 4 bases and J lost 6; bases outside the gene matches: 14. Germline assignment: CDR1 SGHKS and CDR2 YYEKEE (reference sequence). This CDR3 contains 16 residues. The CDR3: CASSPDRGAIIAEAFF. CDR3 coding DNA: TGTGCCAGCAGCCCTGACAGGGGCGCGATCATCGCTGAAGCTTTCTTT.

The chain recombines TRBV5-1 with TRBJ2-2, with a weak D call TRBD2 (5 bases). Per germline, CDR1 SGHRS and CDR2 YFSETQ. Trimming took off 4 bases at V and 4 bases at J, with 17 bases between the two ends. The CDR3 sequence is 16 residues long. CDR3 in amino acids: CASSPGGRDRTGELFF. For the CDR3, the DNA is TGCGCCAGCAGCCCCGGAGGTAGGGATCGCACCGGGGAGCTGTTTTTT.

The rearrangement joins TRBV4-1 to TRBJ2-5; D is possibly TRBD2 (5 bases). The J call may not be correct, given that the DNA end is closer to TRBJ2-7. Germline lookup yields CDR1 MGHRA and CDR2 YSYEKL. CDR3 length: 13 residues. The CDR3 is CASSQTNLDEQYF. The CDR3 nucleotides read TGCGCCAGCAGCCAGACTAATTTGGACGAGCAGTACTTC.

The chain carries TRBV6-5 and TRBJ1-4; the D is unclear. Germline lookup yields CDR1 MNHEY and CDR2 SVGAGI. The germline V and J ends were trimmed by 5 bases and 8 bases, with 9 bases remaining between them. The CDR3 loop spans 12 amino acids. CDR3 region: CASSETREKLFF. In DNA form, the CDR3 reads TGTGCCAGCAGTGAGACCCGGGAAAAACTGTTTTTT.

CDR3 protein: CATRTANYGYTF. The CDR3 DNA is TGTGCCACCCGGACAGCCAACTATGGCTACACCTTC. The chain carries TRBV28 and TRBJ1-2, with D possibly matching TRBD1 (6 bases). CDR3 length equals 12 residues. The germline V and J ends were trimmed by 10 bases and 2 bases, with 11 bases remaining between them. Germline CDR1 reads MDHEN; CDR2 reads SYDVKM.

Only a few counts were recorded for this clone. This chain links TRBV5-1 with TRBJ2-2, with D perhaps TRBD1 or TRBD2 (6 bases each). Germline V gene data show CDR1 as SGHRS and CDR2 as YFSETQ. The CDR3 runs 17 residues. V was shortened by 2 bases and J by 7 bases, with 21 bases between the two germline ends. As DNA, the CDR3 is TGCGCCAGCAGCTTCGACACGGGGGCTAGTTATGGCGGGGAGCTGTTTTTT. Protein sequence: CASSFDTGASYGGELFF.

This clone showed up just once. The chain links TRBV7-9 to TRBJ2-5, with D uncertain. Germline CDR1 is SEHNR and CDR2 is FQNEAQ (reference sequence). The V gene lost 2 bases and the J gene lost 5 bases, with 3 bases spanning the gap. This CDR3 has 11 amino acids. The CDR3 bases are TGTGCCAGCAGCTTAAAGGAGACCCAGTACTTC. This translates into CASSLKETQYF. The complete variable domain, with remaining parts taken from reference TRBV7-9 and TRBJ2-5, reads DTGVSQNPRHKITKRGQNVTFRCDPISEHNRLYWYRQTLGQGPEFLTYFQNEAQLEKSRLLSDRFSAERPKGSFSTLEIQRTEQGDSAMYLCASSLKETQYFGPGTRLLVL.

The CDR3 DNA follows: TGTGCCAGCACTCCCATATCCCGGTCCACCGGGGAGCTGTTTTTT. Protein product: CASTPISRSTGELFF. The chain has TRBV28 and TRBJ2-2; D not certain. CDR3 length equals 15 residues. Germline loops: CDR1 MDHEN, CDR2 SYDVKM. Trimming pared 7 bases from V and 4 bases from J, leaving 16 bases between.

The gene calls are TRBV9 and TRBJ2-1; 13 bases match TRBD2. The CDR3 consists of 15 residues. In germline, CDR1 is SGDLS, CDR2 YYNGEE. Trimming removed 3 bases from V and 3 bases from J; junction bases left unmatched: 0. The CDR3 protein is CASSGTSGSYNEQFF. CDR3 sequence (DNA): TGTGCCAGCAGCGGGACTAGCGGGAGCTACAATGAGCAGTTCTTC. Combining the CDR3 with reference TRBV9 and TRBJ2-1 gives the whole variable domain DSGVTQTPKHLITATGQRVTLRCSPRSGDLSVYWYQQSLDQGLQFLIQYYNGEERAKGNILERFSAQQFPDLHSELNLSSLELGDSALYFCASSGTSGSYNEQFFGPGTRLTVL.

J is TRBJ1-2 and V is TRBV7-9; D gene ambiguous. Germline CDR1 SEHNR, CDR2 FQNEAQ (reference sequence). Trimming left V 2 bases short and J 3 bases short, with 10 bases between. CDR3 size: 14 residues. The CDR3 region is CASSLNWGDYGYTF. The CDR3 DNA reads TGTGCCAGCAGCTTAAATTGGGGTGACTATGGCTACACCTTC.

This chain links TRBV19 with TRBJ2-4; possible D gene TRBD2, 5 bases. The CDR3 has 16 amino acids. Looked up from germline, CDR1 is LNHDA and CDR2 is SQIVND (reference sequence). V was cut by 5 bases and J by 1 base, with 15 bases left in between. The CDR3 nucleotides are TGTGCCAGTAGTTTACTAGACCCGTCCGCCAAAAACATTCAGTACTTC. Its protein product is CASSLLDPSAKNIQYF.

In this sample, this clone turned up a few times. The CDR3 DNA reads TGCGCCAGCAGTGATCGGTCGAGCCATTCTGGGGCCAACGTCCTGACTTTC. This codes for CASSDRSSHSGANVLTF. The chain combines TRBV10-2 with TRBJ2-6; D unresolved. The CDR3 spans 17 residues. CDR1 and CDR2 from the germline V gene are WSHSY and SAAADI. The V gene lost 3 bases and the J gene lost 1 base, with 13 bases spanning the gap.

The chain has TRBV2 and TRBJ2-1; no clear D gene. The CDR3 runs to 15 residues. V shed 4 bases and J shed 7 bases, with 17 bases lying between them. CDR1 SNHLY and CDR2 FYNNEI come from the germline V gene. CDR3 sequence: CASSVSRTHGNEQFF. The CDR3, as DNA: TGTGCCAGCAGTGTATCACGGACCCACGGGAATGAGCAGTTCTTC.

This clone came up a few times. This sequence is one base from a far larger clone and is likely a read error. This rearrangement joins TRBV4-1 to TRBJ2-2; unclear D gene. The V and J ends lost 0 bases and 4 bases respectively, with 18 bases between them. Germline CDR1 is MGHRA and CDR2 is YSYEKL. The length of the CDR3 is 18 residues. CDR3 DNA sequence: TGCGCCAGCAGCCAAGATCATCCCCCCATTGTGGGCACCGGGGAGCTGTTTTTT. This codes for CASSQDHPPIVGTGELFF.

The chain combines TRBV9 with TRBJ2-3; TRBD2 agrees at 7 bases. CDR3 size: 16 residues. From germline, CDR1 is SGDLS and CDR2 YYNGEE. V was pared by 0 bases and J by 1 base, with 5 bases of the junction left unmatched. In DNA, the CDR3 is TGTGCCAGCAGCGTAGGACGACTAGCAGGCACAGATACGCAGTATTTT. This gives the protein CASSVGRLAGTDTQYF.

The gene calls are TRBV29-1 and TRBJ1-2; D is unclear. V lost 4 bases and J lost 4, with 10 bases in between. The CDR3 length is 12 residues. Germline V lookup: CDR1 SQVTM, CDR2 ANQGSEA. The CDR3 DNA sequence: TGCAGCGTTGCGGACGGGGTCTATGGCTACACCTTC. It codes for CSVADGVYGYTF.

The CDR3 region is CASSIVENSNQPQHF. The CDR3 nucleotides read TGTGCCAGTAGTATAGTTGAGAATAGCAATCAGCCCCAGCATTTT. The chain carries TRBV19 and TRBJ1-5; D uncertain. The V gene's germline CDR1 is LNHDA and CDR2 SQIVND (reference sequence). V was cut by 1 base and J by 0 bases, with 7 bases left in between. There are 15 residues in the CDR3.